A single sample gave rise to the 23 T cell receptor beta chains below, sequenced in a study of control samples from healthy donors and cancer patients. Method: immunoSEQ multiplex PCR; TCRdb's copy keeps in-frame clones and lacks some. This sample has 95,000 to 130,000 clones, with more than 80% found just once. The sequencing sample was made of PBMCs. These receptors were taken from a woman aged 45-60 years with colorectal cancer.

This chain links TRBV28 with TRBJ1-2; D gene unclear. Germline CDR1 and CDR2: MDHEN and SYDVKM. The V end lost 6 bases, the J end lost 8 bases, and 13 bases lay between the germline ends. CDR3 length equals 12 residues. In nucleotides, the CDR3 is TGTGCCAGCAGGGCTGGGGTCGGCGGCTACACCTTC. Translating it yields CASRAGVGGYTF.

The V gene is TRBV18, the J gene TRBJ1-1; D possibly corresponds to TRBD1 (5 bases). V lost 7 bases and J 5 bases, leaving 20 bases between the germline ends. CDR1 is KGHSH and CDR2 is LQKENI in the germline V gene. There are 15 residues in the CDR3. The DNA of the CDR3 is TGTGCCAGCTGCCGGGACTCCGATTGCGGAACTGAAGCTTTCTTT. This translates into CASCRDSDCGTEAFF.

J is TRBJ2-3 and V is TRBV11-2; 9 nucleotides match TRBD2. Trimming cost V 6 bases and J 2 bases; bases outside gene matches: 3. CDR1 is SGHAT, CDR2 FQNNGV, per germline. The CDR3 is made up of 14 amino acids. The CDR3 DNA sequence: TGTGCCAGCAGTCTAGCGGGGTCCACAGATACGCAGTATTTT. This codes for CASSLAGSTDTQYF.

The chain recombines TRBV19 with TRBJ2-2, with TRBD2 as a possible D gene (5 bases). The ends were cut back, 3 bases at V and 5 bases at J, with 7 bases in the middle. This CDR3 spans 13 amino acids. From germline, CDR1 is LNHDA and CDR2 SQIVND (reference sequence). The CDR3 coding sequence is TGTGCCAGTAGTATCCGGGGTACCGGGGAGCTGTTTTTT. Translation gives CASSIRGTGELFF.

The chain recombines TRBV5-4 with TRBJ1-2; D is ambiguous. The CDR3 totals 15 residues. Germline CDR1 reads SGHNT; CDR2 reads YYREEE (reference sequence). V lost 0 bases and J lost 4, with 13 bases in between. The CDR3 nucleotides are TGTGCCAGCAGCTTGGTCTTAGGGTCCGGCTATGGCTACACCTTC. It translates to CASSLVLGSGYGYTF.

V is TRBV7-2 and J is TRBJ1-5; D not certain. The CDR3 covers 14 residues. The V end lost 2 bases, the J end lost 7 bases, and 12 bases lay between the germline ends. Germline V gene data show CDR1 as SGHTA and CDR2 as FQGNSA. This CDR3 is CASSLSPTPQPQHF. The CDR3 coding sequence is TGTGCCAGCAGCTTAAGTCCGACGCCACAGCCCCAGCATTTT.

J is TRBJ1-2 and V is TRBV10-2; 12 nucleotides line up with TRBD1. After removal of 4 bases from V and 7 bases from J, the junction contained 7 bases not matched to a gene. Germline loops: CDR1 WSHSY, CDR2 SAAADI. There are 15 residues in the CDR3. CDR3 DNA sequence: TGCGCCAGCAGTGGGCCGGGACAGGGGGCCTTTGGCTACACCTTC. Its protein is CASSGPGQGAFGYTF.

The V gene is TRBV2, the J gene TRBJ1-5; the match to TRBD1 covers 10 bases. CDR3 size: 16 residues. With 6 bases clipped from V and 2 bases from J, the junction kept 7 bases outside the gene matches. Germline CDR1 reads SNHLY; CDR2 reads FYNNEI. In DNA, the CDR3 is TGTGCCAGCAGAGCTAGACAGGGGGCAGGCAATCAGCCCCAGCATTTT. Amino acid sequence: CASRARQGAGNQPQHF.

The rearrangement links TRBV7-3 to TRBJ2-3; possibly TRBD2 for D (6 bases). Germline CDR1 is SGHTA and CDR2 is FQGTGA. CDR3 size: 13 residues. Trimming removed 5 bases at V and 3 bases at J, with 9 bases between. The CDR3: CASSPRGTDTQYF. As DNA, the CDR3 is TGTGCCAGCAGCCCCCGGGGGACAGATACGCAGTATTTT.

The gene calls are TRBV20-1 and TRBJ1-5; D may be TRBD1 (6 bases). Trimming left V 3 bases short and J 3 bases short, with 12 bases between. Germline lookup yields CDR1 DFQATT and CDR2 SNEGSKA (reference sequence). The CDR3 consists of 14 residues. The CDR3 DNA reads TGCAGTGCTAGTCGGGGGCAGGTCAATCAGCCCCAGCATTTT. It codes for CSASRGQVNQPQHF.

As regards this clone: The same CDR3 also results from other DNA sequences found in this sample. The chain couples TRBV7-3 to TRBJ1-1; weak D call: TRBD1 (5 bases). This CDR3 has 13 residues. Deletions cut 3 bases from V and 1 base from J, with 6 bases between. Germline CDR1 is SGHTA and CDR2 is FQGTGA. Written as DNA, the CDR3 is TGTGCCAGCAGCTTCGGGGGGAACACTGAAGCTTTCTTT. Translating gives CASSFGGNTEAFF.

The chain combines TRBV5-6 with TRBJ1-2; D remains ambiguous. The germline V gene encodes CDR1 SGHDT and CDR2 YYEEEE. There are 14 residues in the CDR3. The ends were cut back, 0 bases at V and 4 bases at J, with 10 bases in the middle. The CDR3 DNA is TGTGCCAGCAGCTTGGGAGGAGTAGTCTATGGCTACACCTTC. Amino acid sequence: CASSLGGVVYGYTF.

The rearrangement uses TRBV23-1 and TRBJ2-7, with a possible D match to TRBD1 (6 bases). TRBV23-1 is an open reading frame, and its role is uncertain. With 1 base removed from V and 6 bases from J, the gap between germline ends came to 16 bases. The CDR3 is 15 amino acids. The CDR3, as DNA: TGCGCCAGCAGTCAATTAGGCATCAGGGGCATCGAGCAGTACTTC. It specifies CASSQLGIRGIEQYF.

The chain combines TRBV9 with TRBJ1-2; 9 bases fit TRBD1. The CDR3 length is 15 residues. Germline V gene lookup returns CDR1 SGDLS and CDR2 YYNGEE. With 4 bases clipped from V and 3 bases from J, the junction kept 7 bases outside the gene matches. The CDR3 is CASSISQGAHYGYTF. The DNA of the CDR3 is TGTGCCAGCAGCATATCACAGGGGGCCCACTATGGCTACACCTTC.

The chain links TRBV6-6 to TRBJ1-5; D gene uncertain. The CDR3 sequence is 14 residues long. Trimming pared 2 bases from V and 3 bases from J, leaving 8 bases between. Germline loops: CDR1 MNHNY, CDR2 SVGAGI (reference sequence). The CDR3 spells CASSYRKDNQPQHF. In DNA form, the CDR3 reads TGTGCCAGCAGTTACCGGAAGGACAATCAGCCCCAGCATTTT.

The CDR3 DNA reads as TGTGCCAGCAGTGCCTCCGGAAGGCTCAATGAGCAGTTCTTC. Its protein is CASSASGRLNEQFF. The rearrangement joins TRBV6-2 or TRBV6-3 to TRBJ2-1; D gene ambiguous. The CDR3 has 14 amino acids. Germline CDR1 is MNHEY and CDR2 is SVGEGT. V lost 5 bases and J lost 6, with 14 bases in between.

This chain connects TRBV7-9 to TRBJ1-1, with TRBD1 identical over 9 bases. Trimming removed 5 bases from V and 0 bases from J; junction bases left unmatched: 10. Germline V gene sequence: CDR1 SEHNR, CDR2 FQNEAQ (reference sequence). This CDR3 has 17 residues. Written as DNA, the CDR3 is TGTGCCAGCAGCACCGGGGGACAGGGCTTAATGAACACTGAAGCTTTCTTT. Amino acid sequence: CASSTGGQGLMNTEAFF.

The V gene is TRBV7-2, the J gene TRBJ1-2; D unclear. The CDR3 has 14 residues. Trimming shortened V by 5 bases and J by 1 base, and 11 bases separated the two germline ends. The germline gives CDR1 SGHTA, CDR2 FQGNSA. The CDR3 DNA is TGTGCCAGCAGCCTAAGTACAGTTAACTATGGCTACACCTTC. It specifies CASSLSTVNYGYTF.

The V call is TRBV5-1, the J call TRBJ2-1; no clear D. This CDR3 is built from 16 residues. The V end was cut by 4 bases, the J end by 5 bases, with 19 bases between. CDR1 and CDR2 (germline): SGHRS, YFSETQ. DNA of the CDR3: TGCGCCAGCAGCCCAAGGTCGCAGGAACTGAACAATGAGCAGTTCTTC. Residues: CASSPRSQELNNEQFF.

The rearrangement uses TRBV6-5 and TRBJ1-1, with D unresolved. There are 13 residues in the CDR3. Per the germline V gene, CDR1 is MNHEY and CDR2 is SVGAGI. Trimming pared 4 bases from V and 5 bases from J, leaving 11 bases between. The CDR3 protein is CASSSSAETEAFF. CDR3 nucleotides: TGTGCCAGCAGTTCCTCAGCGGAAACTGAAGCTTTCTTT.

The rearrangement joins TRBV19 to TRBJ2-7; D possibly uses TRBD1 or TRBD2 (5 bases each). The germline V and J ends were trimmed by 6 bases and 2 bases, with 14 bases remaining between them. CDR1 LNHDA and CDR2 SQIVND come from the germline V gene (reference sequence). This CDR3 spans 14 amino acids. CDR3 amino acids: CASRPRDDAYEQYF. The CDR3 nucleotides are TGTGCCAGTAGACCTCGGGACGATGCCTACGAGCAGTACTTC.

This chain links TRBV10-1 with TRBJ2-2, with D uncertain. The CDR3 totals 12 residues. V gave up 5 bases and J gave up 8 bases, with 9 bases separating them. Per the germline V gene, CDR1 is WNHNN and CDR2 is SYGVQD (reference sequence). CDR3 DNA sequence: TGCGCCAGCAGTAACCGGCCAGGGGAGCTGTTTTTT. This codes for CASSNRPGELFF.

This chain links TRBV6-5 with TRBJ1-4, with a weak D call TRBD1 (5 bases). This CDR3 comprises 14 residues. V lost 4 bases, J lost 2 bases, and 8 bases lay in between. CDR1 and CDR2 from the germline V gene are MNHEY and SVGAGI. The CDR3 DNA follows: TGTGCCAGCAGTTTAAGACAGACTAATGAAAAACTGTTTTTT. This encodes CASSLRQTNEKLFF.